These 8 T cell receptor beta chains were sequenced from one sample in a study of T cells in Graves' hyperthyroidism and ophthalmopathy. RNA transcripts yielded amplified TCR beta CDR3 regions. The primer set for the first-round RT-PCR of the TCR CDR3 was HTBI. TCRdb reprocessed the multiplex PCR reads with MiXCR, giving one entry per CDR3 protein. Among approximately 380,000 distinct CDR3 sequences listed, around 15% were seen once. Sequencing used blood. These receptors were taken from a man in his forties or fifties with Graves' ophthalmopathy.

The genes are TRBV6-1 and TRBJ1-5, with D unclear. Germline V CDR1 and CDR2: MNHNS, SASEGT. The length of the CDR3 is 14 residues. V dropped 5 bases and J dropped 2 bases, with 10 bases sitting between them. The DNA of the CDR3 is TGTGCCAGCAGTTACGGCGGGGGCAATCAGCCCCAGCATTTT. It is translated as CASSYGGGNQPQHF.

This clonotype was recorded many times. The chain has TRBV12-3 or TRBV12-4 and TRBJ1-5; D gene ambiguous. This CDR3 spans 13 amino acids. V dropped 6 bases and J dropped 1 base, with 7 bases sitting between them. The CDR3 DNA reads TGTGCCAGCAGAAGGGAGAGCAATCAGCCCCAGCATTTT. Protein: CASRRESNQPQHF.

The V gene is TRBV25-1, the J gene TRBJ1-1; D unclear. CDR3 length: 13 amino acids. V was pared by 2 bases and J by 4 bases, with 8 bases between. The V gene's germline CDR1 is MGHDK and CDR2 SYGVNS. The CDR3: CASSELAGTEAFF. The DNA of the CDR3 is TGTGCCAGCAGTGAACTGGCGGGCACTGAAGCTTTCTTT.

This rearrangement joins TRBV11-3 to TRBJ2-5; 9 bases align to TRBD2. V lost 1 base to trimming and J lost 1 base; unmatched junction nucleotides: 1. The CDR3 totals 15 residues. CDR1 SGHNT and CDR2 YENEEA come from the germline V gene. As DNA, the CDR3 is TGTGCCAGCAGCTTAGGCGGGGGGGCCCAAGAGACCCAGTACTTC. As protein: CASSLGGGAQETQYF.

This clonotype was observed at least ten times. The CDR3 loop is CASGLRGGNTEAFF. Written as DNA, the CDR3 is TGTGCCAGCGGTCTTAGAGGGGGCAACACTGAAGCTTTCTTT. The rearrangement joins TRBV6-2 or TRBV6-3 to TRBJ1-1; 7 bases map to TRBD1. The CDR3 is 14 amino acids. J lost 2 bases, V lost 8 bases, and 8 bases had no gene match. Germline values: CDR1 MNHEY, CDR2 SVGEGT.

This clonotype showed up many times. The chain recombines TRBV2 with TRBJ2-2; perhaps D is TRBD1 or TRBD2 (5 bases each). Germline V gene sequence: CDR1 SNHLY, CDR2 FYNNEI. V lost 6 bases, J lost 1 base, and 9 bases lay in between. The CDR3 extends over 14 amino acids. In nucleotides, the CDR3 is TGTGCCAGCAGGGGGACCTTGAACACCGGGGAGCTGTTTTTT. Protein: CASRGTLNTGELFF. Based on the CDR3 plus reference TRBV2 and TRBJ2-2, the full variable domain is EPEVTQTPSHQVTQMGQEVILRCVPISNHLYFYWYRQILGQKVEFLVSFYNNEISEKSEIFDDQFSVERPDGSNFTLKIRSTKLEDSAMYFCASRGTLNTGELFFGEGSRLTVL.

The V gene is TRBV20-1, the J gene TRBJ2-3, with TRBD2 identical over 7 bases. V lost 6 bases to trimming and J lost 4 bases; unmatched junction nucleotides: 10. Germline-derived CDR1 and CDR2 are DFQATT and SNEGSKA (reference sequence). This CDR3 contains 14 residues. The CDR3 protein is CSASGGVGPDTQYF. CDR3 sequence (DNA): TGCAGTGCCAGTGGGGGGGTTGGCCCAGATACGCAGTATTTT.

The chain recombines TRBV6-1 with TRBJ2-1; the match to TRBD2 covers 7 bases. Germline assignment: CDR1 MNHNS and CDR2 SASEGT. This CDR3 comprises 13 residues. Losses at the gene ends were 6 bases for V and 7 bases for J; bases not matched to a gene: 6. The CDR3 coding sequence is TGTGCCAGCAGCACCCGGGGGGAGAATGAGCAGTTCTTC. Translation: CASSTRGENEQFF.